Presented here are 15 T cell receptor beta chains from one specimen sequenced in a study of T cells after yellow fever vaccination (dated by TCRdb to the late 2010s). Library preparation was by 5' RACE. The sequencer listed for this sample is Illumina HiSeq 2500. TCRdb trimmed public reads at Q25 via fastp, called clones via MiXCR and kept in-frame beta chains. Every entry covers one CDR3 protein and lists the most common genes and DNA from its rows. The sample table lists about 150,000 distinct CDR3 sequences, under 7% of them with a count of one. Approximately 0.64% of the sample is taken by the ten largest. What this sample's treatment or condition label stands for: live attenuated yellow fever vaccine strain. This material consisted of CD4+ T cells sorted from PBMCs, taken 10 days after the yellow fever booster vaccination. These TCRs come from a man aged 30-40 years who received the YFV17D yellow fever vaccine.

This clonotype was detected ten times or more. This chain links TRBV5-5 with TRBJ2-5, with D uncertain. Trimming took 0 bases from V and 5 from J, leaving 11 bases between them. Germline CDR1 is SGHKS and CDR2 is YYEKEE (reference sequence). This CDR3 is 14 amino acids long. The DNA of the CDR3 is TGTGCCAGCAGCTTGGAACCAGGCATTGAGACCCAGTACTTC. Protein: CASSLEPGIETQYF.

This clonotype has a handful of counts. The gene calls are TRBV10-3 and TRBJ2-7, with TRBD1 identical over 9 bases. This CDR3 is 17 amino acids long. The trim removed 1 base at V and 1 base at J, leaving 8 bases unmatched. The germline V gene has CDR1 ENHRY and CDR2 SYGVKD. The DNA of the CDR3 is TGTGCCATCAGTGAGTTACCCCGGACAGGGGTTTCCTACGAGCAGTACTTC. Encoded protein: CAISELPRTGVSYEQYF.

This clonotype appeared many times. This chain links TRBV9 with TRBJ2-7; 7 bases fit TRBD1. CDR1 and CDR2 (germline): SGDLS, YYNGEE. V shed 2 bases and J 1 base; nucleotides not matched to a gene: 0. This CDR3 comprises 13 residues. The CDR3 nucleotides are TGTGCCAGCAGCGTGGGACAGTCCTACGAGCAGTACTTC. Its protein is CASSVGQSYEQYF.

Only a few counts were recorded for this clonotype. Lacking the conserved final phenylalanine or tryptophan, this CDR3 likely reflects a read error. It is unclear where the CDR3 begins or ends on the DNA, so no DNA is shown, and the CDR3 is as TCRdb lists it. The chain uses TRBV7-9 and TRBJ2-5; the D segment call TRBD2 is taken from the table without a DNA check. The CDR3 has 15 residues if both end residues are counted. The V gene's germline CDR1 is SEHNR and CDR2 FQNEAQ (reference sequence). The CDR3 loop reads CASSPRSLAGGPWSV.

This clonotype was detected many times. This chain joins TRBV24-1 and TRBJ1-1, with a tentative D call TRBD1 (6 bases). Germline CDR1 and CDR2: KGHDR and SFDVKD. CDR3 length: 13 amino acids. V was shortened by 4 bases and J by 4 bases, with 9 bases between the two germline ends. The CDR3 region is CATSEGAVTEAFF. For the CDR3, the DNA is TGTGCCACCAGTGAGGGGGCCGTCACTGAAGCTTTCTTT.

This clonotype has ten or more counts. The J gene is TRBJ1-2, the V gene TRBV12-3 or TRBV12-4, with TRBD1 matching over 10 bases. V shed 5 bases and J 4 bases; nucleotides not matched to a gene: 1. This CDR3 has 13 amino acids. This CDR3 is CASSRTGGYGYTF. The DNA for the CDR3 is TGTGCCAGCAGTAGGACAGGGGGCTATGGCTACACCTTC.

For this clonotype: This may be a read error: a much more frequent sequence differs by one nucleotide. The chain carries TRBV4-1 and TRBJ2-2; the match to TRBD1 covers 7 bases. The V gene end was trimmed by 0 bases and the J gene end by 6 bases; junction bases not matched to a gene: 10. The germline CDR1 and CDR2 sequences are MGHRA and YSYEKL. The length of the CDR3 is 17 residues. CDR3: CASSQDFNRGVPGELFF. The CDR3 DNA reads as TGCGCCAGCAGCCAAGATTTCAACAGGGGAGTTCCCGGGGAGCTGTTTTTT.

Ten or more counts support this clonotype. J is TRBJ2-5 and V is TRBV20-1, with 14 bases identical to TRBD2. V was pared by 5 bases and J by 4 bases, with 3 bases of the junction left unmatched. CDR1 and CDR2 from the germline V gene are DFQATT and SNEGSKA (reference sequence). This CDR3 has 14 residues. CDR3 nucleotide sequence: TGCAGTGCTGCCGGGACTAGCGGGAGAGAGACCCAGTACTTC. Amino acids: CSAAGTSGRETQYF.

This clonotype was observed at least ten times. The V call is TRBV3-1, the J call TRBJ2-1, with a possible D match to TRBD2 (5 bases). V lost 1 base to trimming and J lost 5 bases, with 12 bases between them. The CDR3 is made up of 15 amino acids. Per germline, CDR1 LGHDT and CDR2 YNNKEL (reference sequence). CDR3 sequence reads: CASSQVLARDNEQFF. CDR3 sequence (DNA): TGTGCCAGCAGCCAAGTCCTAGCCCGAGACAATGAGCAGTTCTTC.

This chain's CDR3 is CASSQEAGIGELFF. DNA of the CDR3: TGTGCCAGCAGCCAAGAAGCCGGGATCGGGGAGCTGTTTTTT. This sequence joins TRBV14 and TRBJ2-2; a weak D match, TRBD2 (5 bases). The CDR3 extends over 14 amino acids. CDR1 and CDR2 from the germline V gene are SGHDN and FVKESK. Trimming pared 0 bases from V and 7 bases from J, leaving 9 bases between.

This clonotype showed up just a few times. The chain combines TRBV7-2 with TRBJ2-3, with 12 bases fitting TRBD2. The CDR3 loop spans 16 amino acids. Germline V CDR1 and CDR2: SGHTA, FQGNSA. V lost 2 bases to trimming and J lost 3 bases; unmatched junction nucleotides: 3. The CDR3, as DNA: TGTGCCAGCAGCTTAACTAGCGGGAGGATGACAGATACGCAGTATTTT. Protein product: CASSLTSGRMTDTQYF. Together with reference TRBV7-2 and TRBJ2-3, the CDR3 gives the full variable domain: GAGVSQSPSNKVTEKGKDVELRCDPISGHTALYWYRQSLGQGLEFLIYFQGNSAPDKSGLPSDRFSAERTGGSVSTLTIQRTQQEDSAVYLCASSLTSGRMTDTQYFGPGTRLTVL.

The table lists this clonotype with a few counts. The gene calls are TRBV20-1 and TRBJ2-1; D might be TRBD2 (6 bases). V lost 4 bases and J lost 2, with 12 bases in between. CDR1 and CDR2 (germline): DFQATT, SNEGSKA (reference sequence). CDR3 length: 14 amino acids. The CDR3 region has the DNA TGCAGTGCTACCGAACCGGGAGCCTACAATGAGCAGTTCTTC. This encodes CSATEPGAYNEQFF.

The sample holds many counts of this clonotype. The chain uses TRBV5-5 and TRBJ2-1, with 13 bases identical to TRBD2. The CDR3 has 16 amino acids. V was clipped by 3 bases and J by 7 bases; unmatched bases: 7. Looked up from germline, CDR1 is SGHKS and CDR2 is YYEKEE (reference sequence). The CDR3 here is CASSSEGLAGENEQFF. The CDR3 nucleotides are TGTGCCAGCAGCTCGGAAGGACTAGCGGGAGAAAATGAGCAGTTCTTC.

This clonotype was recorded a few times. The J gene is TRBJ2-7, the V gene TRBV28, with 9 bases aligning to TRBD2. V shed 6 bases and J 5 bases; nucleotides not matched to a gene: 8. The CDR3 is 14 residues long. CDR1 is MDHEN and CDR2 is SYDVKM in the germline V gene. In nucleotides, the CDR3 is TGTGCCAGCAGCGTTAGCGGGAGACCCAACGAGCAGTACTTC. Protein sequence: CASSVSGRPNEQYF.

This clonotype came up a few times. CDR3 DNA sequence: TGTGCCAGCAGCTCCGTAGCGGGAGGCAACTACAATGAGCAGTTCTTC. Encoded protein: CASSSVAGGNYNEQFF. The V and J genes are TRBV5-4 and TRBJ2-1, with 10 bases identical to TRBD2. There are 16 residues in the CDR3. The germline gives CDR1 SGHNT, CDR2 YYREEE (reference sequence). Trimming at V came to 3 bases and at J to 3 bases, leaving 6 bases not matched to a gene.